What follows describes a single T cell receptor beta chain. How the authors handled the data: Reference gene primer amplification yielded estimated nucleated cell counts. The assay was immunoSEQ multiplex PCR, and TCRdb's table has in-frame clones only and misses some. V, J and clone size are taken as reported in that table, and D and trimming were inferred from the DNA itself. The sample contains about 220,000 clones, roughly 84% of which appear only once. The data were obtained in a study of blood T cell repertoires in COVID-19. Study details: The United States, Italy and Spain provided the acute and convalescent COVID-19 samples.

V was trimmed by 3 bases and J by 4 bases, leaving 13 bases between them. The germline V gene encodes CDR1 MNHNS and CDR2 SASEGT. The CDR3 runs 14 residues. The gene calls are TRBV6-1 and TRBJ2-7, with a tentative D call TRBD1 (5 bases). Sequencing used peripheral blood. This sequence was found in a woman aged 55 to 70 who had recovered from COVID-19. CDR3 nucleotide sequence: TGTGCCAGCAGTGAGGGGCCTGCACCTTACGAGCAGTACTTC. This codes for CASSEGPAPYEQYF.